This T cell receptor beta chain was captured in a study of blood T cell repertoires in COVID-19. About the research overall: COVID-19 samples from acute and convalescent phases originated in the United States, Italy and Spain. PBMCs, B-cell-depleted T cells, or T cells were the source of the cDNA or gDNA that made up the material.

Study processing details: Counts of nucleated cells, estimated from reference gene primer amplification, were obtained. The table came from immunoSEQ multiplex PCR; TCRdb's copy has only in-frame clones and leaves some out. For V, J and clone size, that table is used; D and trimming come from the DNA. Of approximately 97,000 clones listed, over 75% are singletons. This clone has a handful of counts. The germline gives CDR1 DFQATT, CDR2 SNEGSKA (reference sequence). Trimming shortened V by 3 bases and J by 3 bases, and 9 bases separated the two germline ends. This CDR3 region has 13 residues. The source of this sequence is a human donor in a cohort sampled during active COVID-19. Sequencing was performed on peripheral blood. V is TRBV20-1 and J is TRBJ1-3, with D unresolved. CDR3: CSASKEFGNTIYF. The CDR3 region has the DNA TGCAGTGCTAGTAAAGAGTTTGGAAACACCATATATTTT.